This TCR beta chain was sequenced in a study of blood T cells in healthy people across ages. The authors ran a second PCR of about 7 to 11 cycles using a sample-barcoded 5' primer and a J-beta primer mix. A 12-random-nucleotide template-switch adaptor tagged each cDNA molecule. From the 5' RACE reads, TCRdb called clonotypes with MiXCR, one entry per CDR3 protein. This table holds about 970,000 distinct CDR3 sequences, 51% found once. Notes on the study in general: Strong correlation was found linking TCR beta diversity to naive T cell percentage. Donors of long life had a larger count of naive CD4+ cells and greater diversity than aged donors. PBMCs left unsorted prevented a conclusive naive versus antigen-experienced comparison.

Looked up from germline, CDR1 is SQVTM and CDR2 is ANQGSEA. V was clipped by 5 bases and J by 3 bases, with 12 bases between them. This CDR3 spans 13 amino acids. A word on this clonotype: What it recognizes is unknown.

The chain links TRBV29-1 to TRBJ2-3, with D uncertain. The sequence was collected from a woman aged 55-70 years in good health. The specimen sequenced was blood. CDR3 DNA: TGCAGCGTTTCTCCCGAGCTGACAGATACGCAGTATTTT. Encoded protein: CSVSPELTDTQYF.